The 16 T cell receptor beta chains presented below share a single source sample, sequenced in a study of Graves' ophthalmopathy and Graves' hyperthyroidism. The study amplified TCR beta CDR3 regions using RNA transcripts. HTBI primers served in a first-round RT-PCR, which a second-round multiplex PCR followed. TCRdb recomputed calls from the multiplex PCR reads with MiXCR, one row per CDR3 protein. The sample contains about 400,000 distinct CDR3 sequences, roughly 21% of which appear only once. Sequencing was done on a sample of peripheral blood. The source of these receptors is a woman aged 18-35 years with stable Graves' hyperthyroidism.

The chain couples TRBV7-2 to TRBJ2-3, with TRBD2 matching over 16 bases. The CDR3 covers 19 residues. The V and J ends lost 4 bases and 0 bases, in that order; junction bases with no gene match: 7. Germline CDR1 is SGHTA and CDR2 is FQGNSA. Written as DNA, the CDR3 is TGTGCCAGCAGCTACCCCGGGACTAGCGGGAGGGGAAGCACAGATACGCAGTATTTT. This codes for CASSYPGTSGRGSTDTQYF.

This clonotype was counted only a few times. The rearrangement uses TRBV30 and TRBJ2-5, with D perhaps matching TRBD1 (7 bases). CDR1 and CDR2 from the germline V gene are GTSNPN and SVGIG (reference sequence). Trimming took 3 bases from V and 4 from J, leaving 18 bases between them. CDR3 size: 15 residues. This chain's CDR3 is CAWSRGQVGGETQYF. Here the CDR3 DNA reads TGTGCCTGGAGCCGCGGACAGGTCGGGGGAGAGACCCAGTACTTC.

Many counts were recorded for this clonotype. The gene calls are TRBV12-3 or TRBV12-4 and TRBJ2-2; D remains ambiguous. Trimming left V 1 base short and J 4 bases short, with 7 bases between. This CDR3 contains 14 residues. CDR3 in amino acids: CASSLGASTGELFF. The CDR3 nucleotides are TGTGCCAGCAGTTTAGGGGCTAGCACCGGGGAGCTGTTTTTT.

This clonotype was counted at least ten times. This chain links TRBV30 with TRBJ2-7; D is perhaps TRBD2 (6 bases). Germline CDR1 is GTSNPN and CDR2 is SVGIG (reference sequence). With 4 bases removed from V and 4 bases from J, the gap between germline ends came to 11 bases. The CDR3 is 12 residues long. The CDR3 DNA reads TGTGCCTGGAACGGGAGTCCTTACGAGCAGTACTTC. Translated: CAWNGSPYEQYF.

This clonotype was detected many times. The gene calls are TRBV19 and TRBJ2-5, with D perhaps being TRBD1 or TRBD2 (6 bases each). Trimming stripped 8 bases from V and 4 bases from J, with 20 bases between. This CDR3 has 15 amino acids. The germline V gene encodes CDR1 LNHDA and CDR2 SQIVND (reference sequence). For the CDR3, the DNA is TGTGCCAGTGGATCGGGGCGGGACAACAGAGAGACCCAGTACTTC. Protein sequence: CASGSGRDNRETQYF.

A remark on this clonotype: A much larger clonotype is one base distant, so this may be a read error. This chain joins TRBV9 and TRBJ2-7, with D perhaps matching TRBD1 (5 bases). Trimming pared 0 bases from V and 6 bases from J, leaving 13 bases between. The CDR3 covers 14 residues. Germline-derived CDR1 and CDR2 are SGDLS and YYNGEE. The CDR3 nucleotides are TGTGCCAGCAGCGTAGAGGACATAGTGGGCGAGCAGTACTTC. It yields the protein CASSVEDIVGEQYF. The variable domain in full, with the rest retrieved from reference TRBV9 and TRBJ2-7, is DSGVTQTPKHLITATGQRVTLRCSPRSGDLSVYWYQQSLDQGLQFLIQYYNGEERAKGNILERFSAQQFPDLHSELNLSSLELGDSALYFCASSVEDIVGEQYFGPGTRLTVT.

At least ten counts were recorded for this clonotype. The chain links TRBV5-1 to TRBJ2-7; 13 positions match TRBD2. In germline, CDR1 is SGHRS, CDR2 YFSETQ. CDR3 size: 15 residues. The J segment lost 3 bases and the V segment lost 4 bases, leaving 4 bases of the junction unmatched. This CDR3 reads CASSPRTSGSYEQYF. CDR3 DNA: TGCGCCAGCAGCCCTAGGACTAGCGGGAGCTACGAGCAGTACTTC.

The table lists this clonotype with many counts. No DNA is shown, since the ends of the CDR3 on it are uncertain; the CDR3 is the one TCRdb lists. The genes are TRBV2 and TRBJ2-4; the DNA was not used to check the table's D call, TRBD2. Germline V gene data show CDR1 as SNHLY and CDR2 as FYNNEI. Ends included, the CDR3 has 20 residues. CDR3 residues: CASRWALGIRSGSRGDIKYF.

The genes are TRBV7-9 and TRBJ2-7; tentatively, D is TRBD2 (5 bases). V was trimmed by 1 base and J by 5 bases, leaving 12 bases between them. Germline CDR1 and CDR2: SEHNR and FQNEAQ (reference sequence). The CDR3 runs to 14 residues. This CDR3 is CASSLDGELHEQYF. CDR3 bases: TGTGCCAGCAGCTTAGACGGGGAGCTCCACGAGCAGTACTTC.

This clonotype was seen many times. The rearrangement uses TRBV7-9 and TRBJ2-7; TRBD2 matches 7 bases. The V and J ends lost 5 bases and 7 bases, in that order; junction bases with no gene match: 20. Germline lookup yields CDR1 SEHNR and CDR2 FQNEAQ (reference sequence). The CDR3 is 17 amino acids. The CDR3 region is CASSPQGREALSGEQYF. For the CDR3, the DNA is TGTGCCAGCAGCCCCCAAGGGAGGGAGGCCCTCTCTGGGGAGCAGTACTTC.

This sequence joins TRBV28 and TRBJ1-5; tentatively, D is TRBD1 (5 bases). V lost 3 bases and J lost 4, with 16 bases in between. Germline V gene sequence: CDR1 MDHEN, CDR2 SYDVKM. The CDR3 length is 16 residues. CDR3 sequence (DNA): TGTGCCAGCAGTTTGAACAGGTTAATCAGAAATCAGCCCCAGCATTTT. It translates to CASSLNRLIRNQPQHF.

This clonotype showed up many times. This rearrangement joins TRBV27 to TRBJ1-1; no definite D call. Germline V CDR1 and CDR2: MNHEY, SMNVEV (reference sequence). Trimming cost V 4 bases and J 4 bases, with 13 bases left between them. The CDR3 runs 14 residues. CDR3 protein: CASSSPLRGTEAFF. The CDR3 bases are TGTGCCAGCAGTTCGCCCCTCCGGGGCACTGAAGCTTTCTTT.

This clonotype was recorded at least ten times. The V gene is TRBV24-1, the J gene TRBJ2-5; the D gene is possibly TRBD2 (6 bases). The CDR3 runs to 13 residues. The V gene lost 6 bases and the J gene lost 5 bases, with 12 bases spanning the gap. Germline values: CDR1 KGHDR, CDR2 SFDVKD. Here the CDR3 DNA reads TGTGCCACCAGTCCTATCGGAGGGGAGACCCAGTACTTC. Translation gives CATSPIGGETQYF.

A note on this clonotype: The junction and the germline gene differ at one end; a read error may be behind it. The J gene is TRBJ2-7, the V gene TRBV20-1; TRBD2 matches 7 bases. The CDR3 covers 15 residues. Germline loops: CDR1 DFQATT, CDR2 SNEGSKA (reference sequence). This CDR3 reads CSAATGTIDSYDQYF. The CDR3 DNA sequence: TGCAGTGCCGCGACCGGGACTATCGACTCCTACGATCAGTACTTC.

Many counts were recorded for this clonotype. V gene TRBV6-5 combines with J gene TRBJ2-2, with a possible D match to TRBD2 (6 bases). The V gene's germline CDR1 is MNHEY and CDR2 SVGAGI. CDR3 length: 16 amino acids. V was trimmed by 0 bases and J by 6 bases, leaving 14 bases between them. This CDR3 is CASSYSSGGGAGELFF. CDR3 nucleotide sequence: TGTGCCAGCAGTTACTCGAGCGGTGGCGGGGCCGGGGAGCTGTTTTTT.

This clonotype was found many times. V gene TRBV6-5 combines with J gene TRBJ2-5; 9 bases fit TRBD2. The CDR3 consists of 16 residues. CDR1 MNHEY and CDR2 SVGAGI come from the germline V gene. V was pared by 2 bases and J by 4 bases, with 8 bases of the junction left unmatched. The CDR3 reads CASSYVGGRASETQYF. Written as DNA, the CDR3 is TGTGCCAGCAGTTACGTAGGCGGGAGGGCCTCAGAGACCCAGTACTTC.